The following is a T cell receptor beta chain sequence with its context. This sample stems from a study of blood T cell repertoires in COVID-19. Study-level background: Italy, Spain and the United States were the sources of the convalescent and acute COVID-19 samples. Sample material is recorded as cDNA or gDNA derived from T cells, B-cell-depleted T cells, or PBMCs.

Per the study methods: How many nucleated cells were present was estimated from reference gene primer amplification. Here immunoSEQ multiplex PCR was the method, and the copy in TCRdb shows in-frame clones only, minus some. The DNA was the basis for D and trimming; V, J and clone size are from that table. Among roughly 200,000 clones listed, approximately 91% were seen once. Germline V gives CDR1 SGHNT, CDR2 YENEEA. There are 16 residues in the CDR3. V shed 0 bases and J 0 bases; nucleotides not matched to a gene: 4. This TCR was recovered from a woman in her forties who had recovered from COVID-19. V gene TRBV11-3 combines with J gene TRBJ1-1, with 7 bases aligning to TRBD1. The specimen sequenced was peripheral blood. In nucleotides, the CDR3 is TGTGCCAGCAGCTTAGAGCAGGGGGTGATGAACACTGAAGCTTTCTTT. Its protein product is CASSLEQGVMNTEAFF.